The 12 T cell receptor beta chains below were found in one sample sequenced in a study of T cell responses to AZD1222 COVID-19 vaccine. Data came from immunoSEQ multiplex PCR; TCRdb stores just in-frame clones and leaves some out. The sample gives approximately 85,000 clones, roughly 90% of which show up once; approximately 7% is in the top ten. The sequencing here drew on peripheral blood, taken on day 0 of AZD1222 vaccination. The receptors come from an adult in good health.

This chain connects TRBV29-1 to TRBJ2-5, with 8 bases identical to TRBD2. Germline V gives CDR1 SQVTM, CDR2 ANQGSEA. With 7 bases clipped from V and 3 bases from J, the junction kept 1 base outside the gene matches. CDR3 size: 11 residues. Written as DNA, the CDR3 is TGCAGCGGCGGGGGGAAAGAGACCCAGTACTTC. Translation gives CSGGGKETQYF.

This rearrangement joins TRBV14 to TRBJ2-3, with D unresolved. The CDR3 runs to 13 residues. Germline CDR1 reads SGHDN; CDR2 reads FVKESK. V lost 1 base and J 3 bases, leaving 5 bases between the germline ends. CDR3 coding DNA: TGTGCCAGCAGCCAAGGACAAACAGATACGCAGTATTTT. This translates into CASSQGQTDTQYF.

V usage is TRBV2 and J usage is TRBJ1-2, with D unclear. The CDR3 totals 11 residues. Germline V CDR1 and CDR2: SNHLY, FYNNEI. Trimming took 6 bases from V and 9 from J, leaving 11 bases between them. Written as DNA, the CDR3 is TGTGCCAGCAGAGACCTATGGAGCTACACCTTC. Encoded protein: CASRDLWSYTF.

This clone came up once. This rearrangement joins TRBV6-1 to TRBJ1-5, with TRBD1 as a possible D gene (5 bases). The germline CDR1 and CDR2 sequences are MNHNS and SASEGT. V dropped 4 bases and J dropped 0 bases, with 16 bases sitting between them. The CDR3 is made up of 17 amino acids. The CDR3 DNA sequence: TGTGCCAGCAGTGTGTCGAGACAGTTCGTTAGCAATCAGCCCCAGCATTTT. Translated: CASSVSRQFVSNQPQHF.

The V call is TRBV9, the J call TRBJ2-3; D not certain. Trimming left V 0 bases short and J 4 bases short, with 3 bases between. The CDR3 length is 12 residues. Germline CDR1 is SGDLS and CDR2 is YYNGEE. The CDR3 is CASSVGSDTQYF. The CDR3 DNA is TGTGCCAGCAGCGTAGGATCAGATACGCAGTATTTT.

The CDR3 DNA is TGTGCCAGCAGTGTCGACAGCATTTCTCTGTTTTTT. This encodes CASSVDSISLFF. The V gene is TRBV12-3 or TRBV12-4, the J gene TRBJ1-4; possible D gene TRBD1, 5 bases. Trimming removed 5 bases at V and 14 bases at J, with 15 bases between. This CDR3 region has 12 residues.

J is TRBJ2-3 and V is TRBV18, with D unclear. The CDR3 has 14 amino acids. The germline gives CDR1 KGHSH, CDR2 LQKENI. Trimming pared 3 bases from V and 3 bases from J, leaving 10 bases between. The CDR3 bases are TGTGCCAGCTCACCTGGCGATGAAACAGATACGCAGTATTTT. Protein: CASSPGDETDTQYF.

The chain links TRBV7-9 to TRBJ2-2; a possible D gene is TRBD2 (6 bases). Germline V gene sequence: CDR1 SEHNR, CDR2 FQNEAQ (reference sequence). The CDR3 runs to 18 residues. Trimming cost V 2 bases and J 0 bases, with 16 bases left between them. Here the CDR3 reads CASSLNLPGTPNTGELFF. The CDR3 nucleotides read TGTGCCAGCAGCTTAAATTTACCCGGGACTCCGAACACCGGGGAGCTGTTTTTT.

The chain uses TRBV3-1 (or the pseudogene TRBV3-2) and TRBJ2-3, with TRBD2 identical over 12 bases. CDR1 is LGHDT and CDR2 is YNNKEL in the germline V gene (reference sequence). V lost 4 bases, J lost 8 bases, and 7 bases stayed unmatched. The CDR3 loop spans 15 amino acids. The CDR3 here is CASSPSGGARGTQYF. CDR3 nucleotides: TGTGCCAGCAGCCCTAGCGGGGGGGCCCGGGGTACGCAGTATTTT.

V gene TRBV6-5 combines with J gene TRBJ1-4, with TRBD1 matching over 9 bases. The J segment lost 2 bases and the V segment lost 0 bases, leaving 1 base of the junction unmatched. Germline V lookup: CDR1 MNHEY, CDR2 SVGAGI. This CDR3 contains 16 residues. CDR3 sequence: CASSYSGTGTNEKLFF. CDR3 coding DNA: TGTGCCAGCAGTTACTCCGGGACAGGGACTAATGAAAAACTGTTTTTT.

The V call is TRBV20-1, the J call TRBJ2-3; weak D call: TRBD2 (6 bases). The CDR3 loop spans 16 amino acids. The V gene lost 3 bases and the J gene lost 2 bases, with 18 bases spanning the gap. Germline V CDR1 and CDR2: DFQATT, SNEGSKA (reference sequence). CDR3 protein: CSASSGVAVNTDTQYF. The CDR3 coding sequence is TGCAGTGCTAGTTCCGGAGTAGCGGTTAACACAGATACGCAGTATTTT.

This clone was observed a handful of times. This rearrangement joins TRBV25-1 to TRBJ2-5, with D unresolved. V was cut by 1 base and J by 5 bases, with 5 bases left in between. Per the germline V gene, CDR1 is MGHDK and CDR2 is SYGVNS. The CDR3 has 12 amino acids. The chain's CDR3 is CASSEFEETQYF. DNA of the CDR3: TGTGCCAGCAGTGAATTCGAGGAGACCCAGTACTTC.